The 32 T cell receptor beta chains listed next were all sequenced from one sample in a study of shared clonotypes between healthy human individuals. Only in-frame clones appear in the TCRdb table, and some are missing; sequencing was by immunoSEQ multiplex PCR. The data hold around 200,000 clones, with over 50% observed a single time. Source material: memory CD4+ T cells sorted from blood. The sample's subset: CD45RA-negative fraction. The receptors stem from a man aged 25-40 years in good health.

The chain links TRBV9 to TRBJ2-1; D ambiguous. Between the trimmed V and J ends, which lost 0 bases and 8 bases, there was a span of 18 bases. Germline CDR1 SGDLS, CDR2 YYNGEE. The length of the CDR3 is 16 residues. The CDR3 sequence: CASSVASANRPDEQFF. The CDR3 coding sequence is TGTGCCAGCAGCGTAGCTAGTGCCAACCGCCCCGATGAGCAGTTCTTC.

This clone was observed at least ten times. The chain links TRBV4-2 to TRBJ2-3, with TRBD1 identical over 11 bases. After removal of 1 base from V and 4 bases from J, the junction contained 4 bases not matched to a gene. Looked up from germline, CDR1 is LGHNA and CDR2 is YNFKEQ. This CDR3 is built from 16 residues. The CDR3 spells CASSQVAGQGADTQYF. In DNA form, the CDR3 reads TGTGCCAGCAGCCAAGTCGCGGGACAGGGGGCAGATACGCAGTATTTT.

The chain recombines TRBV5-4 with TRBJ2-2; TRBD2 is a possible D gene (6 bases). The length of the CDR3 is 17 residues. With 6 bases removed from V and 7 bases from J, the gap between germline ends came to 25 bases. Germline lookup yields CDR1 SGHNT and CDR2 YYREEE (reference sequence). The CDR3 loop reads CASINIGSAVVSGELFF. The CDR3 DNA is TGTGCCAGCATCAATATCGGGAGCGCGGTAGTTAGCGGGGAGCTGTTTTTT. Drawing the rest from reference TRBV5-4 and TRBJ2-2, the complete variable domain is ETGVTQSPTHLIKTRGQQVTLRCSSQSGHNTVSWYQQALGQGPQFIFQYYREEENGRGNFPPRFSGLQFPNYSSELNVNALELDDSALYLCASINIGSAVVSGELFFGEGSRLTVL.

The chain couples TRBV28 to TRBJ2-7, with 9 bases fitting TRBD1. The V gene end was trimmed by 4 bases and the J gene end by 3 bases; junction bases not matched to a gene: 7. The CDR3 consists of 15 residues. CDR1 and CDR2 from the germline V gene are MDHEN and SYDVKM. In DNA, the CDR3 is TGTGCCAGCAGTTACCGGGACAGGGACCTCTACGAGCAGTACTTC. This sequence encodes CASSYRDRDLYEQYF.

This clone was detected a few times. The CDR3 loop is CASSLDGGEAYEQYF. The CDR3 nucleotides are TGTGCCAGCAGCTTAGATGGAGGGGAGGCCTACGAGCAGTACTTC. The chain employs TRBV7-2 and TRBJ2-7; D may be TRBD2 (6 bases). V lost 1 base, J lost 2 bases, and 12 bases lay in between. Germline assignment: CDR1 SGHTA and CDR2 FQGNSA. This CDR3 is built from 15 residues.

This chain connects TRBV28 to TRBJ1-5; D unclear. Germline lookup yields CDR1 MDHEN and CDR2 SYDVKM. Trimming removed 10 bases from V and 3 bases from J, with 10 bases in between. This CDR3 is built from 12 residues. The CDR3 is CATKGTNQPQHF. In DNA, the CDR3 is TGTGCCACCAAGGGTACCAATCAGCCCCAGCATTTT.

This clone was observed a handful of times. The chain joins TRBV2 to TRBJ2-3; D may be TRBD2 (6 bases). V gave up 8 bases and J gave up 6 bases, with 15 bases separating them. The CDR3 sequence is 13 residues long. CDR1 and CDR2 (germline): SNHLY, FYNNEI. CDR3 region: CASGGGTGDTQYF. CDR3 in DNA: TGTGCCAGCGGTGGGGGGACCGGGGATACGCAGTATTTT.

This clone was found once. The V call is TRBV10-1, the J call TRBJ2-1; 12 nucleotides align to TRBD1. CDR1 and CDR2 (germline): WNHNN, SYGVQD (reference sequence). The trim removed 10 bases at V and 6 bases at J, leaving 7 bases unmatched. The CDR3 loop spans 14 amino acids. The CDR3 coding sequence is TGCGCCACCCAAACGGGACAGGGGGCCAATGAGCAGTTCTTC. Its protein product is CATQTGQGANEQFF.

A remark on this clone: The sample contains more than one DNA sequence encoding this CDR3. The chain has TRBV14 and TRBJ2-7; unclear D gene. Germline V CDR1 and CDR2: SGHDN, FVKESK. The CDR3 loop spans 11 amino acids. Trimming stripped 1 base from V and 6 bases from J, with 4 bases between. CDR3 sequence: CASSQGGEQYF. In nucleotides, the CDR3 is TGTGCCAGCAGCCAAGGGGGCGAGCAGTACTTC.

The V call is TRBV5-5, the J call TRBJ2-1, with D unresolved. The ends were cut back, 1 base at V and 3 bases at J, with 5 bases in the middle. This CDR3 has 13 amino acids. CDR1 and CDR2 (germline): SGHKS, YYEKEE (reference sequence). Written as DNA, the CDR3 is TGTGCCAGCAGCTTGACAGACTACAATGAGCAGTTCTTC. Protein product: CASSLTDYNEQFF. The full variable domain, in which reference TRBV5-5 and TRBJ2-1 provide the parts outside the CDR3, is DAGVTQSPTHLIKTRGQQVTLRCSPISGHKSVSWYQQVLGQGPQFIFQYYEKEERGRGNFPDRFSARQFPNYSSELNVNALLLGDSALYLCASSLTDYNEQFFGPGTRLTVL.

A single count supports this clone. This chain uses TRBV4-1 with TRBJ2-1; D perhaps matches TRBD2 (7 bases). Germline V gene lookup returns CDR1 MGHRA and CDR2 YSYEKL. The CDR3 is 16 amino acids. Trimming left V 1 base short and J 9 bases short, with 19 bases between. This CDR3 is CASSQVSGGGGREQFF. DNA for the CDR3: TGCGCCAGCAGCCAAGTGTCGGGAGGAGGGGGACGTGAGCAGTTCTTC.

The chain is built from TRBV5-6 and TRBJ1-2; D is perhaps TRBD1 (5 bases). The CDR3 contains 14 residues. V was shortened by 4 bases and J by 3 bases, with 13 bases between the two germline ends. The germline gives CDR1 SGHDT, CDR2 YYEEEE. CDR3 loop: CASSRPGGDYGYTF. In DNA form, the CDR3 reads TGTGCCAGCAGCCGACCCGGGGGGGACTATGGCTACACCTTC. The entire variable domain, with the rest obtained from reference TRBV5-6 and TRBJ1-2, is as follows: DAGVTQSPTHLIKTRGQQVTLRCSPKSGHDTVSWYQQALGQGPQFIFQYYEEEERQRGNFPDRFSGHQFPNYSSELNVNALLLGDSALYLCASSRPGGDYGYTFGSGTRLTVV.

The J gene is TRBJ1-5, the V gene TRBV7-9, with D unclear. Germline assignment: CDR1 SEHNR and CDR2 FQNEAQ (reference sequence). This CDR3 is built from 13 residues. V gave up 1 base and J gave up 7 bases, with 8 bases separating them. CDR3 residues: CASSLDNFQPQHF. Written as DNA, the CDR3 is TGTGCCAGCAGCTTAGACAATTTCCAGCCCCAGCATTTT.

The chain links TRBV13 to TRBJ2-1, with 8 bases identical to TRBD2. Germline V CDR1 and CDR2: PRHDT, FYEKMQ (reference sequence). This CDR3 is built from 13 residues. With 4 bases clipped from V and 8 bases from J, the junction kept 4 bases outside the gene matches. This chain's CDR3 is CASSSGLADEQFF. CDR3 nucleotide sequence: TGTGCCAGCAGCTCAGGACTAGCCGATGAGCAGTTCTTC.

There are a few counts of this clone. V is TRBV29-1 and J is TRBJ2-5, with 10 bases fitting TRBD2. Trimming at V came to 4 bases and at J to 5 bases, leaving 4 bases not matched to a gene. Germline CDR1 is SQVTM and CDR2 is ANQGSEA. CDR3 length: 13 amino acids. The CDR3 sequence is CSVATSGIETQYF. The CDR3 DNA sequence: TGCAGCGTTGCTACTAGCGGGATTGAGACCCAGTACTTC. The full variable domain, its missing parts supplied by reference TRBV29-1 and TRBJ2-5, is SAVISQKPSRDICQRGTSLTIQCQVDSQVTMMFWYRQQPGQSLTLIATANQGSEATYESGFVIDKFPISRPNLTFSTLTVSNMSPEDSSIYLCSVATSGIETQYFGPGTRLLVL.

The chain couples TRBV7-9 to TRBJ2-3; tentatively, D is TRBD1 (5 bases). Trimming removed 1 base from V and 7 bases from J, with 18 bases in between. In germline, CDR1 is SEHNR, CDR2 FQNEAQ (reference sequence). This CDR3 region has 16 residues. In nucleotides, the CDR3 is TGTGCCAGCAGCTTAGTAACAGGTTTTAAAGGGAATACGCAGTATTTT. Translated: CASSLVTGFKGNTQYF.

This clone has a handful of counts. The chain links TRBV7-3 to TRBJ1-2; 8 bases match TRBD1. The CDR3 is 14 residues long. Trimming cost V 5 bases and J 7 bases; bases outside gene matches: 9. The V gene's germline CDR1 is SGHTA and CDR2 FQGTGA. The CDR3 protein is CASSRDRGPGGYTF. The CDR3, as DNA: TGTGCCAGCAGCCGAGACAGGGGCCCTGGTGGCTACACCTTC.

About this clone: In the same sample, other DNA sequences code for this CDR3. This chain joins TRBV7-2 and TRBJ2-5; D uncertain. CDR1 and CDR2 from the germline V gene are SGHTA and FQGNSA. The CDR3 loop spans 11 amino acids. V was trimmed by 2 bases and J by 5 bases, leaving 3 bases between them. The CDR3 region is CASSLSETQYF. In nucleotides, the CDR3 is TGTGCCAGCAGCTTATCCGAGACCCAGTACTTC.

This clone was observed a handful of times. The J gene is TRBJ2-3, the V gene TRBV2, with 11 bases fitting TRBD2. The CDR3 is made up of 14 amino acids. V was clipped by 8 bases and J by 2 bases; unmatched bases: 3. Germline V CDR1 and CDR2: SNHLY, FYNNEI. CDR3 sequence reads: CASALAGVTDTQYF. The CDR3, as DNA: TGTGCCAGCGCACTAGCGGGGGTCACAGATACGCAGTATTTT.

This clone was recorded many times. In nucleotides, the CDR3 is TGTGCCAGCAGCGTAGCCGGACTAGCGGGAGGGTCCTACAATGAGCAGTTCTTC. It encodes CASSVAGLAGGSYNEQFF. This chain joins TRBV9 and TRBJ2-1; 15 bases align to TRBD2. CDR1 is SGDLS and CDR2 is YYNGEE in the germline V gene. The CDR3 sequence is 18 residues long. The trim removed 0 bases at V and 1 base at J, leaving 2 bases unmatched.

This CDR3 reads CSARDRAGGPAGELFF. CDR3 coding DNA: TGCAGCGCCCGGGACCGAGCGGGAGGGCCCGCCGGGGAGCTGTTTTTT. The rearrangement links TRBV29-1 to TRBJ2-2; 10 nucleotides agree with TRBD2. Germline trimming cut 7 bases from V and 6 bases from J; bases unmatched to any gene: 14. CDR3 length: 16 residues. In germline, CDR1 is SQVTM, CDR2 ANQGSEA.

This clone was seen only a few times. Here the CDR3 reads CASTYNRDRGETQYF. The CDR3, as DNA: TGTGCCAGCACCTACAACCGGGACAGGGGGGAGACCCAGTACTTC. The chain carries TRBV2 and TRBJ2-5; 11 bases agree with TRBD1. V dropped 7 bases and J dropped 5; count of bases not matched to a gene: 9. The CDR3 loop spans 15 amino acids. CDR1 is SNHLY and CDR2 is FYNNEI in the germline V gene. Supplemented by reference TRBV2 and TRBJ2-5, the full variable domain reads EPEVTQTPSHQVTQMGQEVILRCVPISNHLYFYWYRQILGQKVEFLVSFYNNEISEKSEIFDDQFSVERPDGSNFTLKIRSTKLEDSAMYFCASTYNRDRGETQYFGPGTRLLVL.

J is TRBJ1-2 and V is TRBV11-2, with TRBD1 matching over 10 bases. V gave up 5 bases and J gave up 0 bases; unmatched junction bases: 9. This CDR3 comprises 17 residues. CDR1 and CDR2 (germline): SGHAT, FQNNGV. The chain's CDR3 is CASSLPTGGLPNYGYTF. In nucleotides, the CDR3 is TGTGCCAGCAGCCTTCCGACAGGGGGCCTACCTAACTATGGCTACACCTTC.

V gene TRBV7-8 combines with J gene TRBJ2-1; D is uncertain. This CDR3 is built from 13 residues. Germline V lookup: CDR1 SGHVS, CDR2 FQNEAQ. The V gene lost 2 bases and the J gene lost 5 bases, with 7 bases spanning the gap. The CDR3 DNA reads TGTGCCAGCAGCTTAAACTCGGACAATGAGCAGTTCTTC. Translating it yields CASSLNSDNEQFF.

This rearrangement joins TRBV5-1 to TRBJ2-3, with D hard to call. CDR1 SGHRS and CDR2 YFSETQ come from the germline V gene. CDR3 length: 15 amino acids. The V end was cut by 1 base, the J end by 0 bases, with 9 bases between. CDR3 region: CASSLKGSSTDTQYF. The CDR3, as DNA: TGCGCCAGCAGCTTGAAGGGCTCTAGCACAGATACGCAGTATTTT.

The chain combines TRBV2 with TRBJ2-3, with 7 bases identical to TRBD2. From germline, CDR1 is SNHLY and CDR2 FYNNEI. The V and J ends lost 6 bases and 4 bases, in that order; junction bases with no gene match: 13. The CDR3 extends over 16 amino acids. CDR3 sequence reads: CASRSGTNQRADTQYF. CDR3 DNA: TGTGCCAGCAGGTCCGGGACTAACCAACGGGCAGATACGCAGTATTTT.

In its sample, this clone was seen a few times. V gene TRBV25-1 combines with J gene TRBJ2-2, with 9 bases fitting TRBD1. Germline CDR1 and CDR2: MGHDK and SYGVNS. The V and J ends lost 3 bases and 5 bases, in that order; junction bases with no gene match: 7. The length of the CDR3 is 16 residues. CDR3 sequence: CASSETGQGRTGELFF. The CDR3 nucleotides read TGTGCCAGCAGTGAGACGGGACAGGGAAGGACCGGGGAGCTGTTTTTT.

This sequence joins TRBV5-8 and TRBJ2-7, with D possibly matching TRBD2 (7 bases). This CDR3 has 15 residues. The germline V and J ends were trimmed by 4 bases and 6 bases, with 20 bases remaining between them. From germline, CDR1 is SGHTS and CDR2 YDEGEE. The CDR3 nucleotides read TGTGCCAGCAGCACCTCCGGGGGGCGCTTCCCCGAGCAGTACTTC. It encodes CASSTSGGRFPEQYF.

J is TRBJ2-2 and V is TRBV5-6, with D perhaps TRBD1 (5 bases). From germline, CDR1 is SGHDT and CDR2 YYEEEE. Trimming cost V 3 bases and J 4 bases, with 13 bases left between them. The CDR3 runs 15 residues. CDR3 sequence: CASSYQGRVTGELFF. The CDR3 DNA follows: TGTGCCAGCAGCTACCAGGGCCGGGTCACCGGGGAGCTGTTTTTT.

V and J are TRBV2 and TRBJ2-6, with D perhaps assigned TRBD1 or TRBD2 (5 bases each). Germline CDR1 reads SNHLY; CDR2 reads FYNNEI. This CDR3 is 15 amino acids long. Trimming took 6 bases from V and 11 from J, leaving 20 bases between them. As DNA, the CDR3 is TGTGCCAGCAGCACTCCCTTGGGGGATCCTGACGTCCTGACTTTC. Amino acid sequence: CASSTPLGDPDVLTF.

The gene calls are TRBV11-1 and TRBJ2-1; the match to TRBD2 covers 11 bases. V trimming: 6 bases; J trimming: 8 bases; junction bases outside the gene matches: 3. Germline V gene lookup returns CDR1 SGHAT and CDR2 FQDESV (reference sequence). This CDR3 contains 13 residues. Written as DNA, the CDR3 is TGTGCCAGCAGACGTAGCGGGAGGGATGAGCAGTTCTTC. Amino acid sequence: CASRRSGRDEQFF.

This clone showed up just a few times. V gene TRBV18 combines with J gene TRBJ1-4; unclear D gene. This CDR3 comprises 15 residues. The germline V and J ends were trimmed by 6 bases and 0 bases, with 11 bases remaining between them. Looked up from germline, CDR1 is KGHSH and CDR2 is LQKENI. This CDR3 is CASSSTRATNEKLFF. The CDR3, as DNA: TGTGCCAGCTCCTCTACCCGCGCAACTAATGAAAAACTGTTTTTT.